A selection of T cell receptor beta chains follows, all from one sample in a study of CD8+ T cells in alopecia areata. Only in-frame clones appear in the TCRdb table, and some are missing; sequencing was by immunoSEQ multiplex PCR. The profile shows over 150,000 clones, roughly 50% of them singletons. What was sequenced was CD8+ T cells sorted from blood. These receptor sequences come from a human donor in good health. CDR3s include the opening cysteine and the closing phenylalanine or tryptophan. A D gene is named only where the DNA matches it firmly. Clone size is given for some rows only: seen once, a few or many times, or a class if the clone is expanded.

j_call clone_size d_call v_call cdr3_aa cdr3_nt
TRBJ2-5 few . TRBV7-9 CASSPQRETQYF TGTGCCAGCAGCCCCCAACGAGAGACCCAGTACTTC
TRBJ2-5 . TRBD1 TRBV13 CASSWTGRQETQYF TGTGCCAGCAGCTGGACAGGACGCCAAGAGACCCAGTACTTC
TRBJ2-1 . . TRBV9 CASSWGVHNEQFF TGTGCCAGCAGTTGGGGGGTCCACAATGAGCAGTTCTTC
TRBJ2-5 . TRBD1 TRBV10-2 CASSAGTGGAFQETQYF TGCGCCAGCAGTGCCGGGACAGGGGGCGCGTTTCAAGAGACCCAGTACTTC
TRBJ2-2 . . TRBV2 CASSENRDRWIRSTGELFF TGTGCCAGCAGTGAAAATCGTGACAGATGGATCAGGAGCACCGGGGAGCTGTTTTTT
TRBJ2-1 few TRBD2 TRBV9 CASSVGRGGRNEQFF TGTGCCAGCAGCGTAGGGCGGGGGGGCCGCAATGAGCAGTTCTTC
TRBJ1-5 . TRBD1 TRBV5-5 CASSDRGQGGQPQHF TGTGCCAGCAGCGATAGGGGACAGGGCGGTCAGCCCCAGCATTTT
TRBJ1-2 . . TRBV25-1 CASSPGVYDGYTF TGTGCCAGCAGTCCGGGGGTTTACGATGGCTACACCTTC
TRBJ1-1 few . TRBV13 CASSLPPTNTEAFF TGTGCCAGCAGCTTACCTCCGACGAACACTGAAGCTTTCTTT
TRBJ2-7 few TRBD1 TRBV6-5 CASSPQGNEQYF TGTGCCAGCAGTCCACAGGGGAACGAGCAGTACTTC
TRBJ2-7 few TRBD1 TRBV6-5 CASSYSYRGQYEQYF TGTGCCAGCAGTTACTCCTACAGGGGACAATACGAGCAGTACTTC
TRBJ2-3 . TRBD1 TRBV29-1 CSVEGGIRTGGGYTQYF TGCAGCGTTGAAGGCGGAATTCGGACAGGGGGCGGGTATACGCAGTATTTT
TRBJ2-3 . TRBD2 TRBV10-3 CAISELRGLAGGDTDTQYF TGTGCCATCAGTGAGTTGAGAGGACTAGCGGGGGGCGACACAGATACGCAGTATTTT
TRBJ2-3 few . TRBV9 CASSVAGGHTDTQYF TGTGCCAGCAGCGTAGCGGGGGGACACACAGATACGCAGTATTTT
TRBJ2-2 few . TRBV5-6 CASRDGSGELFF TGTGCCAGCAGGGACGGAAGCGGGGAGCTGTTTTTT
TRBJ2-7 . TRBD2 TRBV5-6 CASSCASGAVWEQYF TGTGCCAGCAGCTGTGCTAGCGGGGCTGTTTGGGAGCAGTACTTC
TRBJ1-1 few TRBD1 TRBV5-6 CASSPIGQGLNTEAFF TGTGCCAGCAGCCCTATCGGACAGGGGTTGAACACTGAAGCTTTCTTT
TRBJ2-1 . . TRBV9 CASSPPNGPLANEQFF TGTGCCAGCAGCCCCCCTAACGGGCCACTCGCCAATGAGCAGTTCTTC
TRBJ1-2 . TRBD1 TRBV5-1 CASSLVGRDSYGYTF TGCGCCAGCAGCTTGGTGGGCCGGGACAGCTATGGCTACACCTTC
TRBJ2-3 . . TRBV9 CASSYLEDTQYF TGTGCCAGCAGCTACCTAGAGGATACGCAGTATTTT
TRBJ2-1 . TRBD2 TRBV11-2 CASSLEASGAHEQFF TGTGCCAGCAGCCTAGAGGCTAGCGGGGCCCATGAGCAGTTCTTC
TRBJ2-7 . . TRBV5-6 CASSLPNGVRVYF TGTGCCAGCAGCCTCCCCAACGGAGTTAGGGTTTACTTC
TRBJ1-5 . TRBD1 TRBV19 CASSIRGPQPQHF TGTGCCAGTAGTATTAGGGGGCCTCAGCCCCAGCATTTT
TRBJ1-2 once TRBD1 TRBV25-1 CAIATGDRDRGSYGYTF TGTGCCATCGCGACCGGCGACCGGGACAGGGGTAGTTATGGCTACACCTTC
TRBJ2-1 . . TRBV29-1 CSVALDALGANEQFF TGCAGCGTGGCTCTAGACGCTCTAGGGGCCAATGAGCAGTTCTTC
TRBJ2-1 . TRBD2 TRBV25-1 CASGLAGKYNEQFF TGTGCCAGTGGACTAGCGGGGAAGTACAATGAGCAGTTCTTC
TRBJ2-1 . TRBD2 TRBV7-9 CASRRLAGGADEQFF TGTGCCAGCAGGCGACTAGCGGGGGGAGCCGATGAGCAGTTCTTC
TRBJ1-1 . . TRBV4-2 CASSQGNTEAFF TGTGCCAGCAGCCAGGGGAACACTGAAGCTTTCTTT
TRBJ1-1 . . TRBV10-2 CASSGGGITEAFF TGCGCCAGCAGTGGGGGTGGGATCACTGAAGCTTTCTTT
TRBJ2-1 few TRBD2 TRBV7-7 CASSLSPAGAYNEQFF TGTGCCAGCAGCTTATCTCCAGCGGGGGCCTACAATGAGCAGTTCTTC
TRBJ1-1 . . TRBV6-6 CASSASTGSRAFF TGTGCCAGCAGTGCCTCGACAGGATCTCGGGCTTTCTTT
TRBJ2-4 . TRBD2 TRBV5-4 CASSFSGGAENIQYF TGTGCCAGCAGCTTTAGCGGGGGGGCAGAAAACATTCAGTACTTC
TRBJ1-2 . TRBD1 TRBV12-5 CASGLGGGSYGYTF TGTGCTAGTGGTTTGGGAGGGGGCAGCTATGGCTACACCTTC
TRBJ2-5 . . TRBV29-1 CSVGQGQETQYF TGCAGCGTGGGTCAGGGGCAAGAGACCCAGTACTTC
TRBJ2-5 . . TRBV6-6 CASSYLTLGETQYF TGTGCCAGCAGTTATCTCACCTTAGGCGAGACCCAGTACTTC
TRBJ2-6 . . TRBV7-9 CASSPPNSGANVLTF TGTGCCAGCAGCCCCCCAAACTCTGGGGCCAACGTCCTGACTTTC
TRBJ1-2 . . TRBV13 CASSQVAVAGYTF TGTGCCAGCAGCCAGGTCGCTGTTGCTGGCTACACCTTC
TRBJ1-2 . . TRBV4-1 CASSQEAGAGYGYTF TGCGCCAGCAGCCAAGAAGCGGGGGCGGGCTATGGCTACACCTTC
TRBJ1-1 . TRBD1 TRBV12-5 CASGRGQGALAEAFF TGTGCTAGTGGCAGGGGACAGGGGGCCCTCGCTGAAGCTTTCTTT
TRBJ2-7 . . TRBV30 CAWSELGAPSYEQYF TGTGCCTGGAGTGAACTCGGTGCCCCTTCCTACGAGCAGTACTTC
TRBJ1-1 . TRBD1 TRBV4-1 CASSRPTGTEAFF TGCGCCAGCAGCCGCCCGACAGGGACTGAAGCTTTCTTT
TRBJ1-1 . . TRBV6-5 CASKLGPDTEAFF TGTGCCAGCAAACTGGGACCAGACACTGAAGCTTTCTTT
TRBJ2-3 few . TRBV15 CATSRVGAADTQYF TGTGCCACCAGCAGAGTGGGGGCCGCAGATACGCAGTATTTT
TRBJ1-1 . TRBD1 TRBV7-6 CASSSDRVNTEAFF TGTGCCAGCAGCTCTGACAGGGTGAACACTGAAGCTTTCTTT
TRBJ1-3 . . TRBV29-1 CSVEDSEGDTIYF TGCAGCGTTGAAGACAGCGAAGGAGACACCATATATTTT